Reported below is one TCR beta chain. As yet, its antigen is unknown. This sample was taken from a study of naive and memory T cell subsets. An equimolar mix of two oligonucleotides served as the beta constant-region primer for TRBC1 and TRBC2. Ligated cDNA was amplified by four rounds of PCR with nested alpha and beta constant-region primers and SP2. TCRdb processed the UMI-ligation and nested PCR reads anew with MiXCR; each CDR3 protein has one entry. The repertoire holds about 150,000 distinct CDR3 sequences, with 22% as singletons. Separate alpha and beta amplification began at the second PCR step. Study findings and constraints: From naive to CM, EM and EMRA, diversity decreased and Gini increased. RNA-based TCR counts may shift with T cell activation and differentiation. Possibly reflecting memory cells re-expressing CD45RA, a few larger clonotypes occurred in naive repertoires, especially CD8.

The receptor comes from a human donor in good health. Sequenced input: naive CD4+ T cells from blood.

The CDR3 DNA sequence: TGCAGTGCCATCGTGGGACTAGCGGGAGTGGAGCAGTACTTC. Its protein is CSAIVGLAGVEQYF. The rearrangement uses TRBV20-1 and TRBJ2-7, with TRBD2 matching over 14 bases. This CDR3 has 14 amino acids. After removal of 6 bases from V and 7 bases from J, the junction contained 8 bases not matched to a gene. The germline V gene has CDR1 DFQATT and CDR2 SNEGSKA (reference sequence).